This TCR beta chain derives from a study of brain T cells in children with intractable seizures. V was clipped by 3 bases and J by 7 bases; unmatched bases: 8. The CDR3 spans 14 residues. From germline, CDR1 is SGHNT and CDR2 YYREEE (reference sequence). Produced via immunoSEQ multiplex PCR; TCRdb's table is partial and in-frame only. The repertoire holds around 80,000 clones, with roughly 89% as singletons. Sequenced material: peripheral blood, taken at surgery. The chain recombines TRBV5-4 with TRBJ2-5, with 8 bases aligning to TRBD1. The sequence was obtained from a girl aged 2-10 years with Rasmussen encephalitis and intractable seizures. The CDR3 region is CASSSRTGLATQYF. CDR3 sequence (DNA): TGTGCCAGCAGCTCACGGACAGGGTTGGCGACCCAGTACTTC.